This TCR beta chain was obtained from a study of blood T cell repertoires in COVID-19 (TCRdb year 2020). About the full investigation: Collaborator samples came from the United States, Italy and Spain and covered acute and convalescent phases of COVID-19. The prospective study material was composed of cDNA or gDNA derived from T cells, B-cell-depleted T cells, or PBMCs. Subjects who had been exposed to COVID-19, were actively infected with it, or had recovered from it provided the deeply sampled blood TCRbeta repertoires that made up the dataset. The repertoires were released in a freely available public database intended as a resource for research on the immune response to SARS-CoV-2. The samples were drawn from the first 160 participants of the ongoing ImmuneRACE study and from 1,200 or so subjects provided by 6 global collaborators. The sample metadata nearly always contained a de-identified subject ID, COVID-19 status, age in years and sex. Where HLA class I and class II types were available, the types were taken from metadata supplied by the sample provider, not from assay-based typing. Summary of the overall study and its limitations: The amount of clinical and demographic metadata varied by source and participant and was provided uncurated.

TCRbeta CDR3 regions were amplified from genomic DNA using the immunoSEQ Assay, a bias-controlled multiplex PCR. The authors processed their data as follows. The number of nucleated cells in each sample was estimated by amplification of reference gene primers within the assay. To quantify the absolute abundance of each unique TCRbeta CDR3 rearrangement, sequence reads were collapsed and filtered. Productive Simpson clonality was computed per sample as the square root of Simpson's diversity index over productive rearrangements. The source is immuneACCESS, and TCRdb retained only in-frame sequences with V and J called. Part of the clones is not carried over; for the studies checked, unresolved V genes explain less than half of this, and the remainder is unexplained. V, J and clone size were drawn from that table, and D and trimming were deduced from the DNA. The sample profile shows hundreds of thousands of clones; 75% to 85% of them were found once. The leading ten clones occupy about 4.4% of the sample.

To note about this clone: Its binding antigen is unknown. No much larger clone exists at a distance of one base, and base qualities are not known.

The collaborating institutions used their own protocols to collect whole blood in K2EDTA tubes. For TCRbeta analysis, collaborators shipped samples in one of three forms: frozen whole blood, isolated PBMCs, or DNA extracted from either of those sample types. The TCR comes from a woman in her seventies with acute or convalescent COVID-19. Sequencing was carried out using peripheral blood.

The CDR3 reads as follows: CSASAITGLTEAFF. The nucleotide sequence reads TGCAGTGCTAGTGCGATTACAGGGCTTACTGAAGCTTTCTTT. The chain links TRBV20-1 with TRBJ1-1; a tentative D call is TRBD1 (6 bases match). Deletion took 3 bases off V and 5 bases off J, with a span of 16 bases between the germline ends. The CDR1 and CDR2 encoded by the germline V gene (reference sequence) are DFQATT and SNEGSKA. The CDR3 starts with the cysteine, ends with the phenylalanine, and has 14 residues. The DNA shown is the 42-base CDR3, in frame from base 1.